This TCR beta chain was captured by sequencing in a study of early T cells in non-severe SARS-CoV-2 infection. Study background: Whole-blood bulk RNA, unsorted, was sequenced, and chains were unpaired.

TCRdb reprocessed the 5' RACE reads via MiXCR and lists one record per CDR3 protein. The data hold around 30,000 distinct CDR3 sequences, with 4.5% to 6.5% observed a single time. Study-level results: Private and CD4 specificities were missed by VDJdb matching, which favored anti-spike CD8 responses.

This clonotype was picked up many times. Its antigen is unknown. The CDR3 consists of 16 residues. Germline V lookup: CDR1 SGDLS, CDR2 YYNGEE. V lost 3 bases to trimming and J lost 7 bases; unmatched junction nucleotides: 9. The chain carries TRBV9 and TRBJ2-1, with 11 bases fitting TRBD2. The receptor was isolated from an adult who was a healthcare worker with PCR-confirmed SARS-CoV-2 infection or an uninfected control (not recorded which). Input material: whole blood. The CDR3 loop is CASSAATSGRGNEQFF. The DNA for the CDR3 is TGTGCCAGCAGCGCAGCCACTAGCGGGAGAGGTAATGAGCAGTTCTTC.